Shown below are 20 T cell receptor beta chains from a single sample sequenced in a study of shared clonotypes between healthy human individuals. This table comes from immunoSEQ multiplex PCR, and its TCRdb copy is limited to in-frame clones, with some not included. The sample lists around 2,000,000 clones; roughly 91% were seen once. Naive CD8 cells lacked CD45RO and underwent positive selection for CCR7, leaving out terminally differentiated effector memory CD45RA+ cells. Sequenced sample: naive CD8+ T cells from PBMCs. These receptors came from a man aged 18 to 29 in good health. Some clones in this sample may be carry-over from other donors' samples.

V usage is TRBV6-5 and J usage is TRBJ2-1; TRBD2 matches at 8 bases. V shed 6 bases, J shed 5 bases, and the junction held 9 bases outside the gene matches. This CDR3 region has 15 residues. Per the germline V gene, CDR1 is MNHEY and CDR2 is SVGAGI. As DNA, the CDR3 is TGTGCCAGCAGCCTCAGCGGGAGAATCGACAATGAGCAGTTCTTC. Protein product: CASSLSGRIDNEQFF.

This chain uses TRBV7-2 with TRBJ2-3; D gene uncertain. The CDR3 covers 14 residues. The germline V gene encodes CDR1 SGHTA and CDR2 FQGNSA. V lost 3 bases to trimming and J lost 2 bases, with 9 bases between them. The chain's CDR3 is CASSLQVPTDTQYF. In DNA form, the CDR3 reads TGTGCCAGCAGCTTGCAGGTCCCCACAGATACGCAGTATTTT.

The V call is TRBV19, the J call TRBJ1-1; D is ambiguous. Looked up from germline, CDR1 is LNHDA and CDR2 is SQIVND (reference sequence). V lost 1 base and J 7 bases, leaving 13 bases between the germline ends. This CDR3 has 14 residues. The CDR3: CASSIGELTNEAFF. CDR3 nucleotides: TGTGCCAGTAGTATAGGGGAACTTACTAATGAAGCTTTCTTT. Together with reference TRBV19 and TRBJ1-1, the CDR3 gives the full variable domain: DGGITQSPKYLFRKEGQNVTLSCEQNLNHDAMYWYRQDPGQGLRLIYYSQIVNDFQKGDIAEGYSVSREKKESFPLTVTSAQKNPTAFYLCASSIGELTNEAFFGQGTRLTVV.

The chain carries TRBV7-9 and TRBJ2-2, with unresolved D. CDR3 length: 16 residues. V dropped 2 bases and J dropped 6 bases, with 16 bases sitting between them. CDR1 SEHNR and CDR2 FQNEAQ come from the germline V gene (reference sequence). The CDR3 reads CASSLKTPLPPGELFF. CDR3 coding DNA: TGTGCCAGCAGCTTAAAGACTCCTCTCCCCCCCGGGGAGCTGTTTTTT.

This chain links TRBV28 with TRBJ2-2; D gene ambiguous. V was trimmed by 3 bases and J by 7 bases, leaving 12 bases between them. The CDR3 is 14 residues long. In germline, CDR1 is MDHEN, CDR2 SYDVKM. The CDR3 DNA sequence: TGTGCCAGCAGTTTTGGGCGGATGTACGGGGAGCTGTTTTTT. Encoded protein: CASSFGRMYGELFF.

This chain links TRBV11-2 with TRBJ1-1; D remains unclear. The CDR3 is 16 amino acids. Between the trimmed V and J ends, which lost 3 bases and 3 bases, there was a span of 17 bases. In germline, CDR1 is SGHAT, CDR2 FQNNGV. The CDR3 DNA is TGTGCCAGCAGCTTTAACAGCCTCCGGGCGGACACTGAAGCTTTCTTT. As protein: CASSFNSLRADTEAFF.

The genes are TRBV25-1 and TRBJ2-7, with a weak D call TRBD1 (5 bases). Germline assignment: CDR1 MGHDK and CDR2 SYGVNS. V lost 7 bases and J lost 7, with 14 bases in between. CDR3 size: 12 residues. CDR3 residues: CASTGARWEQYF. The DNA of the CDR3 is TGTGCCAGCACTGGGGCCAGGTGGGAGCAGTACTTC.

This rearrangement joins TRBV25-1 to TRBJ2-5; no definite D call. This CDR3 is 14 amino acids long. Germline V gene sequence: CDR1 MGHDK, CDR2 SYGVNS. The ends were cut back, 0 bases at V and 5 bases at J, with 10 bases in the middle. CDR3 nucleotide sequence: TGTGCCAGCAGTGAATATGATTCCGGCGAGACCCAGTACTTC. It codes for CASSEYDSGETQYF.

The J gene is TRBJ2-1, the V gene TRBV7-9; tentative D call: TRBD2 (6 bases). The CDR3 contains 15 residues. Per the germline V gene, CDR1 is SEHNR and CDR2 is FQNEAQ (reference sequence). Trimming took 5 bases from V and 10 from J, leaving 21 bases between them. The DNA for the CDR3 is TGTGCCAGCAGCCACCGGGACTCCCTGAGCGGCGAGCAGTTCTTC. It specifies CASSHRDSLSGEQFF.

For this clone: Other DNA sequences in this specimen translate into the identical CDR3. This chain links TRBV4-1 with TRBJ2-1, with D uncertain. Germline lookup yields CDR1 MGHRA and CDR2 YSYEKL. CDR3 length equals 14 residues. Trimming left V 3 bases short and J 4 bases short, with 10 bases between. The CDR3 nucleotides read TGCGCCAGCAGCCAGGTTGGGGTGTACAATGAGCAGTTCTTC. Translated, it gives CASSQVGVYNEQFF.

The rearrangement uses TRBV2 and TRBJ2-6, with D perhaps assigned TRBD1 or TRBD2 (5 bases each). Germline CDR1 and CDR2: SNHLY and FYNNEI. V was pared by 7 bases and J by 0 bases, with 13 bases between. The CDR3 sequence is 16 residues long. CDR3 DNA sequence: TGTGCCAGCATTGGGACCGTTGGCTCTGGGGCCAACGTCCTGACTTTC. Translated: CASIGTVGSGANVLTF.

The chain combines TRBV29-1 with TRBJ1-2; 7 bases map to TRBD1. CDR3 length equals 14 residues. V was pared by 0 bases and J by 4 bases, with 5 bases of the junction left unmatched. Germline CDR1 reads SQVTM; CDR2 reads ANQGSEA. CDR3 sequence: CSVEDLDRVYGYTF. The CDR3 bases are TGCAGCGTTGAAGATCTTGACAGGGTCTATGGCTACACCTTC.

J is TRBJ1-1 and V is TRBV7-9; D perhaps matches TRBD1 (5 bases). Germline CDR1 SEHNR, CDR2 FQNEAQ (reference sequence). Deletions cut 6 bases from V and 3 bases from J, with 14 bases between. The CDR3 covers 14 residues. The CDR3 DNA is TGTGCCAGCAGACCAGGGACGGATTACACTGAAGCTTTCTTT. Translation: CASRPGTDYTEAFF. The whole variable domain, remainder taken from reference TRBV7-9 and TRBJ1-1, is DTGVSQNPRHKITKRGQNVTFRCDPISEHNRLYWYRQTLGQGPEFLTYFQNEAQLEKSRLLSDRFSAERPKGSFSTLEIQRTEQGDSAMYLCASRPGTDYTEAFFGQGTRLTVV.

The CDR3 bases are TGTGCCAGCTCCATTGGTTACTCCTACAATGAGCAGTTCTTC. Translation gives CASSIGYSYNEQFF. The V and J genes are TRBV5-6 and TRBJ2-1; D not certain. CDR1 and CDR2 from the germline V gene are SGHDT and YYEEEE. The CDR3 is 14 amino acids. The germline V and J ends were trimmed by 7 bases and 0 bases, with 11 bases remaining between them. The whole variable domain, filled in from reference TRBV5-6 and TRBJ2-1, reads DAGVTQSPTHLIKTRGQQVTLRCSPKSGHDTVSWYQQALGQGPQFIFQYYEEEERQRGNFPDRFSGHQFPNYSSELNVNALLLGDSALYLCASSIGYSYNEQFFGPGTRLTVL.

The chain is built from TRBV7-6 and TRBJ2-1; perhaps TRBD1 as D (5 bases). The ends were cut back, 5 bases at V and 3 bases at J, with 14 bases in the middle. This CDR3 is built from 15 residues. Germline loops: CDR1 SGHVS, CDR2 FNYEAQ. Written as DNA, the CDR3 is TGTGCCAGCAGCGACAAAAAGGACAACTACAATGAGCAGTTCTTC. Protein: CASSDKKDNYNEQFF.

This clone was observed a handful of times. The chain uses TRBV9 and TRBJ1-2; tentative D call: TRBD1 (5 bases). Germline CDR1 and CDR2: SGDLS and YYNGEE. The CDR3 is 17 residues long. Trimming took 0 bases from V and 0 from J, leaving 15 bases between them. CDR3 nucleotides: TGTGCCAGCAGCGTAGGGGGACCGCCAAGAGCTAACTATGGCTACACCTTC. This sequence encodes CASSVGGPPRANYGYTF.

The V and J genes are TRBV4-2 and TRBJ2-3; D is uncertain. Germline values: CDR1 LGHNA, CDR2 YNFKEQ. The CDR3 has 16 amino acids. V lost 4 bases to trimming and J lost 0 bases, with 14 bases between them. CDR3 nucleotide sequence: TGTGCCAGCAGCCCCCCCGAAAGTCCGAGCACAGATACGCAGTATTTT. Its protein is CASSPPESPSTDTQYF.

This clone was recorded once. The CDR3 DNA follows: TGTGCCAGCAGCGTACACGGGTCGGCCTACGAGCAGTACTTC. Residues: CASSVHGSAYEQYF. The genes are TRBV9 and TRBJ2-7, with unresolved D. The CDR3 has 14 residues. In germline, CDR1 is SGDLS, CDR2 YYNGEE. Trimming removed 1 base from V and 2 bases from J, with 10 bases in between. Full variable domain (remainder filled in from reference TRBV9 and TRBJ2-7): DSGVTQTPKHLITATGQRVTLRCSPRSGDLSVYWYQQSLDQGLQFLIQYYNGEERAKGNILERFSAQQFPDLHSELNLSSLELGDSALYFCASSVHGSAYEQYFGPGTRLTVT.

The chain recombines TRBV6-5 with TRBJ1-1; D is possibly TRBD1 (5 bases). Trimming shortened V by 5 bases and J by 8 bases, and 18 bases separated the two germline ends. Germline V gene data show CDR1 as MNHEY and CDR2 as SVGAGI. The CDR3 runs to 14 residues. CDR3 in amino acids: CASSATTESPEAFF. Here the CDR3 DNA reads TGTGCCAGCAGTGCCACGACAGAATCCCCCGAAGCTTTCTTT.

Comment on this clone: The identical CDR3 is also encoded by other nucleotide sequences in the sample. The rearrangement uses TRBV9 and TRBJ2-1; weak D call: TRBD1 (5 bases). The length of the CDR3 is 13 residues. V lost 4 bases and J lost 4, with 9 bases in between. From germline, CDR1 is SGDLS and CDR2 YYNGEE. CDR3 in DNA: TGTGCCAGCAGCCCCCAGGGATACAATGAGCAGTTCTTC. This codes for CASSPQGYNEQFF.